This T cell receptor beta chain stems from a study of human T cells and chemical hapten exposure. TCRdb used MiXCR to reprocess the RACE reads, holding one entry per CDR3 protein. Found here are 80,000 to 100,000 distinct CDR3 sequences, over 10% of them singletons; the top ten hold over 2%. Time point specified: patch test 1, 2 weeks after DPC sensitization. The treatment: therapeutic diphenylcyclopropenone sensitization with weekly scalp DPC. CDR1 is SGHVS, CDR2 FNYEAQ, per germline. CDR3 length: 16 amino acids. The V and J ends lost 6 bases and 2 bases respectively, with 18 bases between them. This clonotype turned up a few times.

This specimen consisted of whole blood, obtained in connection with sensitization to the hapten diphenylcyclopropenone (DPC). The TCR was taken from a woman between 35 and 50 years old with alopecia areata. Some clones in this sample may be carry-over from other donors' samples. This chain uses TRBV7-6 with TRBJ2-3, with D maybe TRBD2 (6 bases). The CDR3 nucleotides read TGTGCCAGCAGTCGCGGCGGGCGGGATTCCACAGATACGCAGTATTTT. Translation gives CASSRGGRDSTDTQYF. The whole variable domain, remainder taken from reference TRBV7-6 and TRBJ2-3, is GAGVSQSPRYKVTKRGQDVALRCDPISGHVSLYWYRQALGQGPEFLTYFNYEAQQDKSGLPNDRFSAERPEGSISTLTIQRTEQRDSAMYRCASSRGGRDSTDTQYFGPGTRLTVL.